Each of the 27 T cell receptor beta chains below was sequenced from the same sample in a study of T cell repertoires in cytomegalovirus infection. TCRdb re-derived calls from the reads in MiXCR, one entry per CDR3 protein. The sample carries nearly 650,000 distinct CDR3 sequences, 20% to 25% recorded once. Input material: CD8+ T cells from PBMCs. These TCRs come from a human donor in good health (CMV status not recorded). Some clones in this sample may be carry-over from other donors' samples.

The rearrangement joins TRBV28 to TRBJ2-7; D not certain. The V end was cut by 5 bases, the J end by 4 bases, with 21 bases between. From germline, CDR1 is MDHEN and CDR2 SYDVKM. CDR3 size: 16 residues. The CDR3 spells CASSPPTDLADYEQYV. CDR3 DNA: TGTGCCAGCAGTCCCCCCACAGACCTCGCGGATTACGAGCAGTACGTC.

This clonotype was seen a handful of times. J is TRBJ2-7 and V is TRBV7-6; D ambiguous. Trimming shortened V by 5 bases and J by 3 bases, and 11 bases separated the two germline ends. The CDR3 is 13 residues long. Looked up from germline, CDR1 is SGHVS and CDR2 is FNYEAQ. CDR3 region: CASSLDRRYEQYF. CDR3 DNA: TGTGCCAGCAGCCTGGACCGTCGCTACGAGCAGTACTTC.

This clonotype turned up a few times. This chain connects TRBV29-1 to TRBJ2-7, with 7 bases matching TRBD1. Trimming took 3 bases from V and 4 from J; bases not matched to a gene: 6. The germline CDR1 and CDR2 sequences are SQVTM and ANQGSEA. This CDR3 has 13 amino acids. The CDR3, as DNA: TGCAGCGTTGATATGAGGGGGCGGTACGAGCAGTACTTC. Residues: CSVDMRGRYEQYF.

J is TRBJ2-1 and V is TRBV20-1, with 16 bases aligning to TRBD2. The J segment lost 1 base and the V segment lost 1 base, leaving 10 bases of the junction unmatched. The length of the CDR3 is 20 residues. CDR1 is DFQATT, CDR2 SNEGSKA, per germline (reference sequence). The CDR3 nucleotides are TGCAGTGCTAGAGTTCGTCCGGGACTAGCGGGGGGGCCTTCCTACAATGAGCAGTTCTTC. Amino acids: CSARVRPGLAGGPSYNEQFF.

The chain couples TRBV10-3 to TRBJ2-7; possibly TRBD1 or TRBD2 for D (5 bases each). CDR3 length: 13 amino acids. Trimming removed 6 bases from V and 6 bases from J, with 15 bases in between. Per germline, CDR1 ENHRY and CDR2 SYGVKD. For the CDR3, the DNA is TGTGCCATCAGGGGACCGACGGGGCGCGAGCAGTACTTC. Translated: CAIRGPTGREQYF.

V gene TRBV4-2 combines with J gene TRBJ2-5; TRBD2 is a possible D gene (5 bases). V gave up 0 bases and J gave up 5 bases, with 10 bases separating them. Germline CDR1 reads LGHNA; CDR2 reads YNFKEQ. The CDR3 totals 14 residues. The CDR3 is CASSQDLGSETQYF. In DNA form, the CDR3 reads TGTGCCAGCAGCCAAGATTTAGGGAGCGAGACCCAGTACTTC.

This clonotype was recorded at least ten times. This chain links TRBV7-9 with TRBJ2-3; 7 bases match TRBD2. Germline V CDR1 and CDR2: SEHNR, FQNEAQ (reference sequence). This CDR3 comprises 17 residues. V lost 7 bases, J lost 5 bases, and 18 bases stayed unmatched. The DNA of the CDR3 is TGTGCCAGCACCCAGACTAGCCTAGGGCTACCAAAAGATACGCAGTATTTT. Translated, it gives CASTQTSLGLPKDTQYF.

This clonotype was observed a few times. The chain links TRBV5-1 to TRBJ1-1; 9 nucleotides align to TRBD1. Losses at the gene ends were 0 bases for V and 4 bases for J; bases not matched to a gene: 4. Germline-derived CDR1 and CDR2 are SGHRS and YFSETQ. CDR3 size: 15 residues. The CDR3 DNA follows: TGCGCCAGCAGCTTGGGGGACAGGGAGGGCACTGAAGCTTTCTTT. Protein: CASSLGDREGTEAFF.

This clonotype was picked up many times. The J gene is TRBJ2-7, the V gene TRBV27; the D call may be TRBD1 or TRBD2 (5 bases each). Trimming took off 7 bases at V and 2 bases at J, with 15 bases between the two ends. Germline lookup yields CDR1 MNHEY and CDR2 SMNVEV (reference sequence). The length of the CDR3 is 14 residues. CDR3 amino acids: CASNPGTAPYEQYF. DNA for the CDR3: TGTGCCAGCAACCCCGGGACGGCGCCCTACGAGCAGTACTTC.

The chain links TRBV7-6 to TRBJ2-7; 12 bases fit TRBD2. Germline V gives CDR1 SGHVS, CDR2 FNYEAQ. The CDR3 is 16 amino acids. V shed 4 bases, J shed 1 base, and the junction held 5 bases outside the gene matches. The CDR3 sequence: CASSSPTSGGSYEQYF. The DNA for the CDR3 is TGTGCCAGCAGCTCCCCGACTAGCGGGGGATCCTACGAGCAGTACTTC.

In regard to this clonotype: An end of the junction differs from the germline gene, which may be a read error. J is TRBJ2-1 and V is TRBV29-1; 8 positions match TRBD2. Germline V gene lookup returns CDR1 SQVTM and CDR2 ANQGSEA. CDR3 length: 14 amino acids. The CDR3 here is CSVDPGGWLDEQSF. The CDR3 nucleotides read TGCAGCGTTGATCCGGGAGGGTGGTTGGATGAGCAGTCCTTC.

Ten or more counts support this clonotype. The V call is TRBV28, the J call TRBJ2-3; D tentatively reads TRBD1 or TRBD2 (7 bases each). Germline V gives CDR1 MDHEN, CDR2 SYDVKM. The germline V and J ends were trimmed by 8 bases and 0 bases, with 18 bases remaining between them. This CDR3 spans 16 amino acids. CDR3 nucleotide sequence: TGTGCCAGCCCCCGGGGAGGGGGCCCGAGCACAGATACGCAGTATTTT. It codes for CASPRGGGPSTDTQYF.

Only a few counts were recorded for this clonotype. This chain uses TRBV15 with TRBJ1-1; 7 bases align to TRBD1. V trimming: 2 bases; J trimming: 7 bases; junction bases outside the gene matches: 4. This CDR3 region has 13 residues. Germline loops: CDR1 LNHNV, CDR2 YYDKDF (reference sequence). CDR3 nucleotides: TGTGCCACCAGCAGAACCGGGACAGATGAAGCTTTCTTT. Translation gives CATSRTGTDEAFF.

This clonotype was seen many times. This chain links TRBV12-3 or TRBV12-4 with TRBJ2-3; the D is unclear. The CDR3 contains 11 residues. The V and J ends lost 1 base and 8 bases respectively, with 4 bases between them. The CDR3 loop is CASSLDPTQYF. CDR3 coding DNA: TGTGCCAGCAGTTTAGACCCTACGCAGTATTTT.

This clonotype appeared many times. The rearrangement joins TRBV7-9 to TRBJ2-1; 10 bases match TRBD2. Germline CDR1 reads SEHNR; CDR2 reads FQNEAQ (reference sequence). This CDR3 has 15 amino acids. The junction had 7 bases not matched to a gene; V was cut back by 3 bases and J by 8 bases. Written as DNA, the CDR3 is TGTGCCAGCAGCTTCCTTAGCGGGGGGTCTGATGAGCAGTTCTTC. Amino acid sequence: CASSFLSGGSDEQFF.

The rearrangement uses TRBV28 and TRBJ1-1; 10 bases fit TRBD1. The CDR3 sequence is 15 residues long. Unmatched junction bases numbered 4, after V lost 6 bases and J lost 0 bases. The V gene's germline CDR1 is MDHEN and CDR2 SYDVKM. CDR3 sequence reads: CASRSTGGLNTEAFF. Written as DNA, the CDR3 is TGTGCCAGCAGATCGACAGGGGGCTTGAACACTGAAGCTTTCTTT.

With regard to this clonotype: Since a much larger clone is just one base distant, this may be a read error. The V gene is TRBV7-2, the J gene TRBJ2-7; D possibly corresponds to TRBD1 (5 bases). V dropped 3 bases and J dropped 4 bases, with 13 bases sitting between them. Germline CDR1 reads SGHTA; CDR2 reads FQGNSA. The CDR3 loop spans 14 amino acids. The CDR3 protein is CASSFWLGDYEQYV. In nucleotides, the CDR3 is TGTGCCAGCAGCTTCTGGTTAGGGGATTACGAGCAGTACGTC.

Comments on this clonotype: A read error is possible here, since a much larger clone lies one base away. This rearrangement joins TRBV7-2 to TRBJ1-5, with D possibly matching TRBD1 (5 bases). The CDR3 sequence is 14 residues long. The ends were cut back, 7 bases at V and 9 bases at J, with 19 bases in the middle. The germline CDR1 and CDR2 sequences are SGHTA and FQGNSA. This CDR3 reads CASTFRDGYLPQHF. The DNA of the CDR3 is TGTGCCAGCACCTTCCGGGACGGGTATCTGCCCCAGCATTTT.

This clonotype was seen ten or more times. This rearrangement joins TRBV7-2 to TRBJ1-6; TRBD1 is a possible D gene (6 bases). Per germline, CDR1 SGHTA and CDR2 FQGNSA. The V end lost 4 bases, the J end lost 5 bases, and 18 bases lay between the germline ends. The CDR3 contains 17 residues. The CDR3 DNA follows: TGTGCCAGCAGCTCCTATAGGGGGTTCGGTGATAATTCACCCCTCCACTTT. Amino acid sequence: CASSSYRGFGDNSPLHF.

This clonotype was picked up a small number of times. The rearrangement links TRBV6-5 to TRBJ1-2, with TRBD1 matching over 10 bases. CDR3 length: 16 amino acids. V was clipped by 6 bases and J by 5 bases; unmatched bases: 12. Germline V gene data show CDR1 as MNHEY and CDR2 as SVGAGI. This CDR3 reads CASSSGTGEGWYGYTF. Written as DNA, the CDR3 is TGTGCCAGCAGCTCGGGGACAGGGGAAGGATGGTATGGCTACACCTTC.

Here the CDR3 DNA reads TGTGCCAGCAGTTACTCTCCCGGAGATACGCAGTATTTT. Translation gives CASSYSPGDTQYF. The J gene is TRBJ2-3, the V gene TRBV6-5; D is ambiguous. V lost 0 bases and J lost 5, with 6 bases in between. The CDR3 has 13 amino acids. CDR1 and CDR2 (germline): MNHEY, SVGAGI.

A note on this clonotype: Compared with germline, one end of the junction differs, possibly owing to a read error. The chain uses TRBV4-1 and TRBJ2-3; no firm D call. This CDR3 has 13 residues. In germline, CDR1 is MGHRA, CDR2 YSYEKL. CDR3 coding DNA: TGCGCCAGCAGCCAAACCTCAGGAGATATGCAGTATTTT. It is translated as CASSQTSGDMQYF.

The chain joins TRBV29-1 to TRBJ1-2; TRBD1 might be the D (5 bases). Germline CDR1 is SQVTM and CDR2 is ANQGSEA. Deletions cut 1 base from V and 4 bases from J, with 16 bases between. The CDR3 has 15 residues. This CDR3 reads CSVEGAPGNLYGYTF. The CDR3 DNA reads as TGCAGCGTTGAAGGAGCCCCAGGGAATCTCTATGGCTACACCTTC.

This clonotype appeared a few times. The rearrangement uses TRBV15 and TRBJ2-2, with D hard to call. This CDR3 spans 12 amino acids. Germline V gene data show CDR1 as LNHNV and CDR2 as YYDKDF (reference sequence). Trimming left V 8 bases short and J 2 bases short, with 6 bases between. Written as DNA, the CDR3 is TGTGCCACCGCCCCTAACACCGGGGAGCTGTTTTTT. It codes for CATAPNTGELFF.

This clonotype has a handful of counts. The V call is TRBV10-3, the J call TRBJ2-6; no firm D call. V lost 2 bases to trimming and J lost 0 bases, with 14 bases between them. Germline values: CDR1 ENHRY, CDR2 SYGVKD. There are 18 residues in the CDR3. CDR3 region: CAISETGQRISGANVLTF. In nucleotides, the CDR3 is TGTGCCATCAGTGAGACCGGCCAACGGATCTCTGGGGCCAACGTCCTGACTTTC.

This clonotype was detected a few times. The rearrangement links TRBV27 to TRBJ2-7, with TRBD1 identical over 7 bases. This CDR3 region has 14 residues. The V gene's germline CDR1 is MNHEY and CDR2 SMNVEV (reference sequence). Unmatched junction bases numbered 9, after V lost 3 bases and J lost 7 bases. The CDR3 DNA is TGTGCCAGCAGTTTCGGGACAGATATGCAAGAGCAGTACTTC. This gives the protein CASSFGTDMQEQYF.

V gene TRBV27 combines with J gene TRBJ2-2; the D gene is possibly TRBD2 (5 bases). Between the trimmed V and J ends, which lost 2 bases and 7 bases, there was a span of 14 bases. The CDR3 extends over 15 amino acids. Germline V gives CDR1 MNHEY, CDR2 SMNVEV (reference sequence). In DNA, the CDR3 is TGTGCCAGCAGTTTAGAGGGTCCTTTGGACGGGGAGCTGTTTTTT. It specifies CASSLEGPLDGELFF.